Listed below are T cell receptor beta chains from one sample, sequenced in a study of cytomegalovirus exposure and HLA in healthy donors. Sequencing was performed with immunoSEQ multiplex PCR; in TCRdb, only in-frame clones are kept and a portion is missing. The repertoire holds more than 150,000 clones, with over 80% as singletons. Input material: PBMCs. The receptors derive from a woman between 18 and 30 years old in good health and CMV-seronegative. The CDR3 runs from the conserved cysteine through the conserved F or W. The D gene is left open where the match is weak. Expanded clones are given a class, and other clones once, few, many or no size at all.

TRBV18	-	TRBD1	TRBJ1-5	TGTGCCAGCTCACTCGAAGGACAGGGTGGTCAGCCCCAGCATTTT	CASSLEGQGGQPQHF
TRBV18	-	TRBD2	TRBJ2-2	TGTGCCAGCTCATCGACAGCCGGCGGGGGCACCGGGGAGCTGTTTTTT	CASSSTAGGGTGELFF
TRBV6-1	once	-	TRBJ1-5	TGTGCCAGCAGTGAAGGTTCAGGGGGCAATCAGCCCCAGCATTTT	CASSEGSGGNQPQHF
TRBV25-1	-	-	TRBJ2-5	TGTGCCAGCAGTCCGCAGGGGAGAGAGACCCAGTACTTC	CASSPQGRETQYF
TRBV6-1	-	TRBD1	TRBJ1-2	TGTGCCAGCAGTGAAGTGGGGACAGGGATCTATGGCTACACCTTC	CASSEVGTGIYGYTF
TRBV16	-	-	TRBJ1-2	TGTGCCAGCAGCCAATCCGGAACAGGGAGTATCTACACCTTC	CASSQSGTGSIYTF
TRBV28	-	-	TRBJ1-2	TGTGCCAGCAGCCAGACAGGTTTTAACTATGGCTACACCTTC	CASSQTGFNYGYTF
TRBV9	-	TRBD1	TRBJ2-5	TGTGCCAGCAGCGTAGCGACAGGGGCCCAAGAGACCCAGTACTTC	CASSVATGAQETQYF
TRBV10-3	-	-	TRBJ2-5	TGTGCCATCAGCGAGGACTACCAACAGACCCAGTACTTC	CAISEDYQQTQYF
TRBV5-1	-	TRBD2	TRBJ2-1	TGCGCCAGCAGCTTGTTGTTTGGGACTAGCGGGGGCGATGAGCAGTTCTTC	CASSLLFGTSGGDEQFF
TRBV7-9	few	TRBD1	TRBJ1-1	TGTGCCAGCAGCTTGGACAGGGCCAGCACTGAAGCTTTCTTT	CASSLDRASTEAFF
TRBV15	-	TRBD1	TRBJ1-1	TGTGCCACCAGCGCCCGAGTCGGACAGGGATCTAACACTGAAGCTTTCTTT	CATSARVGQGSNTEAFF
TRBV10-1	-	-	TRBJ2-3	TGCGCCAGCAGCGCGAACACAGATACGCAGTATTTT	CASSANTDTQYF
TRBV28	-	-	TRBJ1-5	TGTGCCAGCAGCAACTTACGGGGACAAAGTAGCAATCAGCCCCAGCATTTT	CASSNLRGQSSNQPQHF
TRBV28	-	-	TRBJ1-2	TGTGCCAGCAGTTTATTAACAGGCAGCTATGGCTACACCTTC	CASSLLTGSYGYTF
TRBV7-8	once	-	TRBJ1-2	TGTGCCAGCAGCCTAAAGGGGTCTAACTATGGCTACACCTTC	CASSLKGSNYGYTF
TRBV5-1	-	-	TRBJ1-2	TGCGCCAGCAGCCCCCTGGGGGGGGAGTCGGCTGGCTACACCTTC	CASSPLGGESAGYTF
TRBV9	-	-	TRBJ2-7	TGTGCCAGCAGCGTAGGAGGGCTGGCAACCTACGAGCAGTACTTC	CASSVGGLATYEQYF
TRBV10-1	-	-	TRBJ1-4	TGCGCCAGCAGTGAAAGGGGAGGGGCAACTAATGAAAAACTGTTTTTT	CASSERGGATNEKLFF
TRBV30	-	TRBD1	TRBJ1-2	TGTGCCTGGAGATTGCAGACAGGGATAGCCTATGGCTACACCTTC	CAWRLQTGIAYGYTF
TRBV4-2	once	-	TRBJ1-2	TGTGCCAGCAGCCCGGTGGAGGGGAACGCAGCAAAATATGGCTACACCTTC	CASSPVEGNAAKYGYTF
TRBV13	-	TRBD1	TRBJ2-1	TGTGCCAGCAGCCCCTACGGGGACAGGCTCTCCTACAATGAGCAGTTCTTC	CASSPYGDRLSYNEQFF
TRBV29-1	-	-	TRBJ1-2	TGCAGCGTCCACCAGGGCAGCTATGGCTACACCTTC	CSVHQGSYGYTF
TRBV6-1	once	-	TRBJ2-3	TGTGCCAGCAGTGAAAGTGTCGGGGGCACAGATACGCAGTATTTT	CASSESVGGTDTQYF
TRBV7-2	-	TRBD2	TRBJ2-1	TGTGCCAGCAGTCTAGGTAGCGGGGGGCAGACTGAGCAGTTCTTC	CASSLGSGGQTEQFF
TRBV5-1	-	-	TRBJ1-3	TGCGCCAGCAGCCTAAACCGGGACACGGCCTCTGGAAACACCATATATTTT	CASSLNRDTASGNTIYF
TRBV29-1	-	-	TRBJ1-2	TGCAGCGTCAGGGCGGGGGGCCGGGGCCTTAACTATGGCTACACCTTC	CSVRAGGRGLNYGYTF
TRBV6-4	-	-	TRBJ2-7	TGTGCCAGGGGGAGCTCCTACGAGCAGTACTTC	CARGSSYEQYF
TRBV5-1	-	-	TRBJ2-7	TGCGCCAGCAGCCCGGGTGGCGGGGGCGGCGAGTTTTACGAGCAGTACTTC	CASSPGGGGGEFYEQYF
TRBV15	-	TRBD1	TRBJ2-1	TGTGCCACCAGCTTTGGACAGGGGTACTCCTACAATGAGCAGTTCTTC	CATSFGQGYSYNEQFF
TRBV11-2	few	-	TRBJ1-6	TGTGCCAGCAGCCCTGGGACACCCCTAGGTTCACCCCTCCACTTT	CASSPGTPLGSPLHF
TRBV27	-	TRBD1	TRBJ2-7	TGTGCCAGCACTCGGACAGGGAGGCACGAGCAGTACTTC	CASTRTGRHEQYF
TRBV27	-	-	TRBJ1-5	TGTGCCAGCAGTTTAACTCAGGTCAATCAGCCCCAGCATTTT	CASSLTQVNQPQHF
TRBV6-1	-	-	TRBJ2-3	TGTGCCAGCAGTGATTCTGTCCGAGGATTCACAGATACGCAGTATTTT	CASSDSVRGFTDTQYF
TRBV6-6	once	-	TRBJ2-5	TGTGCCAGCAGTCCCCTAGAAATGGAGACCCAGTACTTC	CASSPLEMETQYF
TRBV28	once	-	TRBJ2-7	TGTGCCAGCAGTCGAGGAAATTACGAGCAGTACTTC	CASSRGNYEQYF
TRBV30	-	-	TRBJ1-2	TGTGCCTGGAGTGTACCGGGGTCAGGATTGAACCCTGGCTACACCTTC	CAWSVPGSGLNPGYTF
TRBV18	-	TRBD1	TRBJ1-6	TGTGCCAGCTCACGGGACAGAGAGAATTCACCCCTCCACTTT	CASSRDRENSPLHF
TRBV6-1	-	-	TRBJ1-2	TGTGCCAGCAGTGAACGTGCAGGCCCTAACTATGGCTACACCTTC	CASSERAGPNYGYTF
TRBV18	few	-	TRBJ2-3	TGTGCCAGCTCAACTAGCACAGATACGCAGTATTTT	CASSTSTDTQYF
TRBV10-3	-	TRBD1	TRBJ1-6	TGTGCCATAAGAAGGACAGGGGATAATTCACCCCTCCACTTT	CAIRRTGDNSPLHF
TRBV7-9	-	-	TRBJ2-1	TGTGCCAGCAGCTGGGGGGGCCAAGGGCAGTTCTTC	CASSWGGQGQFF
TRBV2	-	-	TRBJ2-5	TGTGCCAGCAGTGTACGAGAAGAGACCCAGTACTTC	CASSVREETQYF
TRBV10-3	-	TRBD1	TRBJ1-2	TGTGCCATCAGTGGCGGGACAGGGGGCCTCGACTATGGCTACACCTTC	CAISGGTGGLDYGYTF
TRBV6-1	-	-	TRBJ2-7	TGTGCCAGCAGTGAAACGTCGGTCGGGTACGAGCAGTACTTC	CASSETSVGYEQYF
TRBV19	-	-	TRBJ2-7	TGTGCCAGTAGTTCGGGGGTCGAATACGAGCAGTACTTC	CASSSGVEYEQYF
TRBV18	once	-	TRBJ1-1	TGTGCCAGCTCACCCGCAGGAAGGAACACTGAAGCTTTCTTT	CASSPAGRNTEAFF
TRBV27	-	TRBD1	TRBJ1-6	TGTGCCAGCAGCACGGACAGGGTTCGGAATTCACCCCTCCACTTT	CASSTDRVRNSPLHF
TRBV15	-	-	TRBJ1-4	TGTGCCACCAGCAGAGATTTCCGAAAACTGTTTTTT	CATSRDFRKLFF
TRBV6-1	few	TRBD2	TRBJ2-5	TGTGCCAGCAGTGAAACTAGCGGGGGGTCAGAGACCCAGTACTTC	CASSETSGGSETQYF
TRBV11-1	-	-	TRBJ1-1	TGTGCCAGCAGCTTAGCTAGGACACGGATGAACACTGAAGCTTTCTTT	CASSLARTRMNTEAFF
TRBV19	-	TRBD1	TRBJ2-7	TGTGCCAGTAGACCATTGTCCGGGACAGGGACCGAGCAGTACTTC	CASRPLSGTGTEQYF
TRBV27	-	TRBD1	TRBJ2-7	TGTGCCAGCAGGAGAGGGACAGGGGGATACGAGCAGTACTTC	CASRRGTGGYEQYF
TRBV27	-	TRBD1	TRBJ2-5	TGTGCCAGCAGTGAAGGGGGGACAGGGGGCGTGGAGACCCAGTACTTC	CASSEGGTGGVETQYF
TRBV19	once	-	TRBJ2-7	TGTGCCAGTAGTACGTTACCCGGGAGAGAGCAGTACTTC	CASSTLPGREQYF
TRBV30	-	-	TRBJ1-2	TGTGCCTGGAGCCGAGGAGGAAGCTATGGCTACACCTTC	CAWSRGGSYGYTF
TRBV4-2	-	-	TRBJ2-2	TGTGCCAGCAGCCTTAGTAAGGGGGGGGCCGCCGGGGAGCTGTTTTTT	CASSLSKGGAAGELFF
TRBV7-6	-	-	TRBJ2-5	TGTGCCAGCAGCCTCGGACTGAAAGAGACCCAGTACTTC	CASSLGLKETQYF
TRBV2	-	TRBD1	TRBJ2-2	TGTGCCAGTATCGGGACAGGGAACACCGGGGAGCTGTTTTTT	CASIGTGNTGELFF
TRBV2	-	-	TRBJ2-7	TGTGCCAGCGGGTCAGGCCTCTACGAGCAGTACTTC	CASGSGLYEQYF